These 15 T cell receptor beta chains share one sample of origin, sequenced in a study of T-cell memory formation after mild COVID-19. Via MiXCR, TCRdb re-called the 5' RACE reads, giving one row per CDR3 protein. The sample gives approximately 200,000 distinct CDR3 sequences, 16% of which show up once; more than 2% is in the top ten. Source material: PBMCs or a T cell subset sorted from them (not recorded which). The source of these receptors is an adult woman who had mild COVID-19 (a few samples of this study predate the infection). Cell type and time point are not known.

V and J are TRBV7-2 and TRBJ2-1, with 7 nucleotides matching TRBD1. This CDR3 is built from 13 residues. The germline CDR1 and CDR2 sequences are SGHTA and FQGNSA. J gave up 4 bases and V 5 bases, and 2 bases lay outside the gene matches. The CDR3 DNA sequence: TGTGCCAGCAGCAGGGGACAGTACAATGAGCAGTTCTTC. Translating it yields CASSRGQYNEQFF.

This clonotype was detected a few times. This chain links TRBV5-5 with TRBJ1-1, with no clear D. Trimming left V 0 bases short and J 0 bases short, with 6 bases between. CDR1 is SGHKS, CDR2 YYEKEE, per germline (reference sequence). This CDR3 is 14 amino acids long. DNA for the CDR3: TGTGCCAGCAGCTTGGATTATATGAACACTGAAGCTTTCTTT. Amino acids: CASSLDYMNTEAFF.

This clonotype appeared a single time. This chain uses TRBV19 with TRBJ2-3, with 14 bases lining up with TRBD2. CDR3 size: 16 residues. CDR1 is LNHDA and CDR2 is SQIVND in the germline V gene (reference sequence). V shed 4 bases, J shed 6 bases, and the junction held 6 bases outside the gene matches. CDR3 nucleotides: TGTGCCAGTAGTACTCGGACTAGCGGGAGGCCGGATACGCAGTATTTT. Protein product: CASSTRTSGRPDTQYF.

This clonotype was observed a few times. V is TRBV7-3 and J is TRBJ1-1; D uncertain. V was shortened by 1 base and J by 6 bases, with 9 bases between the two germline ends. This CDR3 spans 13 amino acids. CDR1 and CDR2 from the germline V gene are SGHTA and FQGTGA. Here the CDR3 DNA reads TGTGCCAGCAGCTTAAAGGGCAATCCTGAAGCTTTCTTT. Translation: CASSLKGNPEAFF.

The V and J genes are TRBV5-1 and TRBJ1-1; D is unclear. Germline CDR1 is SGHRS and CDR2 is YFSETQ. This CDR3 contains 15 residues. Trimming stripped 1 base from V and 2 bases from J, with 12 bases between. The CDR3 nucleotides read TGCGCCAGCAGCTTGCAGGAGACGATAAACACTGAAGCTTTCTTT. It codes for CASSLQETINTEAFF.

V gene TRBV6-4 combines with J gene TRBJ2-7, with D perhaps TRBD1 or TRBD2 (5 bases each). Germline V CDR1 and CDR2: MRHNA, SNTAGT. The CDR3 has 13 residues. With 0 bases removed from V and 6 bases from J, the gap between germline ends came to 9 bases. As DNA, the CDR3 is TGTGCCAGCAGTGACTCGAGGGGTGGCGAGCAGTACTTC. Its protein product is CASSDSRGGEQYF.

This clonotype was picked up many times. The V and J genes are TRBV4-2 and TRBJ2-7, with a weak D call TRBD1 (5 bases). The V and J ends lost 0 bases and 0 bases respectively, with 12 bases between them. CDR1 LGHNA and CDR2 YNFKEQ come from the germline V gene. This CDR3 spans 16 amino acids. CDR3 in amino acids: CASSQDLGPSSYEQYF. CDR3 bases: TGTGCCAGCAGCCAAGACCTGGGGCCGAGCTCCTACGAGCAGTACTTC.

V gene TRBV20-1 combines with J gene TRBJ2-7, with D tentatively TRBD1 (5 bases). Trimming shortened V by 6 bases and J by 5 bases, and 11 bases separated the two germline ends. The CDR3 covers 11 residues. CDR1 DFQATT and CDR2 SNEGSKA come from the germline V gene (reference sequence). Here the CDR3 reads CSAGRAHEQYF. The CDR3 DNA reads as TGCAGTGCGGGCAGGGCTCACGAGCAGTACTTC.

This clonotype turned up a few times. In nucleotides, the CDR3 is TGTGCCAGCAAGACTAGCGGTTCTTACAATGAGCAGTTCTTC. Translated: CASKTSGSYNEQFF. V and J are TRBV7-2 and TRBJ2-1; 9 nucleotides align to TRBD2. J lost 4 bases, V lost 7 bases, and 5 bases had no gene match. Germline V gives CDR1 SGHTA, CDR2 FQGNSA. The CDR3 covers 14 residues.

This chain connects TRBV14 to TRBJ2-1; 13 bases are a match to TRBD2. This CDR3 comprises 18 residues. The junction had 11 bases not matched to a gene; V was cut back by 0 bases and J by 9 bases. Germline V lookup: CDR1 SGHDN, CDR2 FVKESK. The CDR3: CASSQEWILAGGIGEQFF. The CDR3 region has the DNA TGTGCCAGCAGCCAAGAATGGATACTAGCGGGAGGGATCGGTGAGCAGTTCTTC.

The rearrangement links TRBV7-2 to TRBJ2-7, with D perhaps TRBD1 (5 bases). With 1 base removed from V and 5 bases from J, the gap between germline ends came to 12 bases. This CDR3 contains 14 residues. The germline V gene encodes CDR1 SGHTA and CDR2 FQGNSA. The CDR3 DNA follows: TGTGCCAGCAGCTTAGGGGCAGGGTCCCACGAGCAGTACTTC. Translating gives CASSLGAGSHEQYF.

This clonotype occurred a few times. V is TRBV7-2 and J is TRBJ1-1; D may be TRBD1 (5 bases). Germline CDR1 SGHTA, CDR2 FQGNSA. CDR3 length equals 17 residues. Trimming pared 0 bases from V and 1 base from J, leaving 15 bases between. CDR3 region: CASSLAPWGNPNTEAFF. In DNA, the CDR3 is TGTGCCAGCAGCTTAGCCCCGTGGGGGAACCCGAACACTGAAGCTTTCTTT.

The rearrangement links TRBV12-3 or TRBV12-4 to TRBJ2-7, with 7 bases aligning to TRBD1. The CDR3 is 13 residues long. The V segment lost 8 bases and the J segment 6 bases; nucleotides outside the gene matches: 10. The DNA for the CDR3 is TGTGCCAGCCGCAAGACAGGGTTGGGCGAGCAGTACTTC. Translating gives CASRKTGLGEQYF.

This clonotype was picked up a small number of times. The rearrangement joins TRBV28 to TRBJ2-3; D is possibly TRBD1 (5 bases). The CDR3 runs 14 residues. Germline CDR1 and CDR2: MDHEN and SYDVKM. With 8 bases removed from V and 0 bases from J, the gap between germline ends came to 12 bases. The chain's CDR3 is CASGSQASTDTQYF. CDR3 nucleotides: TGTGCCAGCGGATCACAGGCGAGCACAGATACGCAGTATTTT.

V is TRBV18 and J is TRBJ2-2; D may be TRBD1 (6 bases). Germline V gives CDR1 KGHSH, CDR2 LQKENI. There are 15 residues in the CDR3. V dropped 2 bases and J dropped 1 base, with 8 bases sitting between them. The DNA of the CDR3 is TGTGCCAGCTCACCAGCAGGGGTGAACACCGGGGAGCTGTTTTTT. The encoded protein is CASSPAGVNTGELFF.